A single sample gave rise to the 21 T cell receptor beta chains below, sequenced in a study of blood T cell repertoires in COVID-19. Here immunoSEQ multiplex PCR was the method, and the copy in TCRdb shows in-frame clones only, minus some. The top ten clones hold more than 15% of a sample with roughly 59,000 clones, roughly 81% of them seen once. Sequenced: peripheral blood. The receptor set was obtained from an elderly man with acute or convalescent COVID-19.

The chain recombines TRBV6-6 with TRBJ1-6, with D hard to call. The germline V gene encodes CDR1 MNHNY and CDR2 SVGAGI (reference sequence). The CDR3 loop spans 16 amino acids. V lost 6 bases and J 5 bases, leaving 17 bases between the germline ends. The CDR3 is CASSRIPTRDNSPLHF. DNA for the CDR3: TGTGCCAGCAGCCGAATCCCGACAAGAGATAATTCACCCCTCCACTTT.

The chain employs TRBV9 and TRBJ1-2; 10 bases are a match to TRBD1. The CDR3 is 16 residues long. CDR1 and CDR2 (germline): SGDLS, YYNGEE. V was pared by 0 bases and J by 3 bases, with 5 bases of the junction left unmatched. The CDR3, as DNA: TGTGCCAGCAGCGTAGACGGGACAGGGGAGGACTATGGCTACACCTTC. This encodes CASSVDGTGEDYGYTF.

The chain combines TRBV7-9 with TRBJ2-3; 7 bases align to TRBD2. The J segment lost 0 bases and the V segment lost 4 bases, leaving 7 bases of the junction unmatched. The CDR3 runs 16 residues. The V gene's germline CDR1 is SEHNR and CDR2 FQNEAQ (reference sequence). This chain's CDR3 is CASSSGLEFSTDTQYF. The CDR3 DNA reads TGTGCCAGCAGCTCCGGACTAGAATTTAGCACAGATACGCAGTATTTT.

This clone appeared once. The DNA of the CDR3 is TGTGCCAGCTCACCTTCACAGAATCAGCCCCAGCATTTT. Protein: CASSPSQNQPQHF. The rearrangement joins TRBV18 to TRBJ1-5; D not resolved. The V end was cut by 3 bases, the J end by 4 bases, with 7 bases between. This CDR3 comprises 13 residues. Germline assignment: CDR1 KGHSH and CDR2 LQKENI.

This clone was detected a few times. This chain uses TRBV19 with TRBJ1-1; D is possibly TRBD1 (5 bases). Germline V lookup: CDR1 LNHDA, CDR2 SQIVND (reference sequence). Trimming stripped 7 bases from V and 6 bases from J, with 15 bases between. The CDR3 consists of 13 residues. The CDR3: CASTRGGVAEAFF. The CDR3 coding sequence is TGTGCCAGTACCCGGGGGGGAGTGGCTGAAGCTTTCTTT.

This clone was seen a few times. The chain links TRBV5-6 to TRBJ1-5; D gene unclear. Germline V gene sequence: CDR1 SGHDT, CDR2 YYEEEE. The CDR3 spans 15 residues. V shed 1 base and J shed 3 bases, with 11 bases lying between them. The CDR3 is CASSLYPGSNQPQHF. CDR3 nucleotide sequence: TGTGCCAGCAGCTTGTATCCGGGGTCCAATCAGCCCCAGCATTTT. Using reference TRBV5-6 and TRBJ1-5 for the parts outside the CDR3, the full variable domain is DAGVTQSPTHLIKTRGQQVTLRCSPKSGHDTVSWYQQALGQGPQFIFQYYEEEERQRGNFPDRFSGHQFPNYSSELNVNALLLGDSALYLCASSLYPGSNQPQHFGDGTRLSIL.

V usage is TRBV28 and J usage is TRBJ1-1; D unclear. The CDR3 contains 13 residues. Germline V gene lookup returns CDR1 MDHEN and CDR2 SYDVKM. Trimming pared 6 bases from V and 5 bases from J, leaving 13 bases between. The CDR3 DNA reads as TGTGCCAGCAGACCCTACAGTGGAACTGAAGCTTTCTTT. Encoded protein: CASRPYSGTEAFF.

This clone was found many times. This chain connects TRBV2 to TRBJ1-6, with D perhaps TRBD1 (5 bases). The CDR3 spans 14 residues. Trimming stripped 4 bases from V and 15 bases from J, with 19 bases between. Germline V CDR1 and CDR2: SNHLY, FYNNEI. CDR3 protein: CASSGLEQGLRLHF. The CDR3 region has the DNA TGTGCCAGCAGTGGGTTAGAGCAGGGCCTTCGCCTCCACTTT.

The chain is built from TRBV2 and TRBJ2-1; 10 bases align to TRBD2. Germline assignment: CDR1 SNHLY and CDR2 FYNNEI. This CDR3 spans 16 amino acids. After removal of 6 bases from V and 0 bases from J, the junction contained 5 bases not matched to a gene. The CDR3 region is CASRGLAPSSYNEQFF. The CDR3 DNA sequence: TGTGCCAGCAGGGGACTAGCGCCTAGCTCCTACAATGAGCAGTTCTTC.

The chain has TRBV14 and TRBJ2-7; D not resolved. The CDR3 runs 13 residues. Looked up from germline, CDR1 is SGHDN and CDR2 is FVKESK. V lost 1 base and J 0 bases, leaving 4 bases between the germline ends. The CDR3 sequence is CASSQVNSYEQYF. The CDR3 DNA is TGTGCCAGCAGCCAAGTTAACTCCTACGAGCAGTACTTC.

This chain uses TRBV20-1 with TRBJ2-5; 8 nucleotides line up with TRBD2. Unmatched junction bases numbered 13, after V lost 3 bases and J lost 7 bases. Germline values: CDR1 DFQATT, CDR2 SNEGSKA (reference sequence). This CDR3 has 15 amino acids. This CDR3 is CSASAGAPRGGTQYF. The CDR3 DNA sequence: TGCAGTGCTAGTGCCGGGGCACCTCGGGGGGGGACCCAGTACTTC.

This chain joins TRBV4-1 and TRBJ1-1; 9 bases are shared with TRBD1. The CDR3 sequence is 14 residues long. Germline V CDR1 and CDR2: MGHRA, YSYEKL. V dropped 2 bases and J dropped 8; count of bases not matched to a gene: 6. The CDR3, as DNA: TGCGCCAGCAGCCAACCTGGGACAGGGAGGGAAGCTTTCTTT. The encoded protein is CASSQPGTGREAFF.

The rearrangement uses TRBV6-5 and TRBJ2-1; D remains ambiguous. V gave up 7 bases and J gave up 3 bases, with 13 bases separating them. Looked up from germline, CDR1 is MNHEY and CDR2 is SVGAGI. The CDR3 spans 14 residues. The CDR3 is CASTTGSFYNEQFF. As DNA, the CDR3 is TGTGCCAGCACCACCGGGTCCTTCTACAATGAGCAGTTCTTC.

The gene calls are TRBV7-2 and TRBJ2-7; D unclear. V was pared by 5 bases and J by 10 bases, with 15 bases between. Germline values: CDR1 SGHTA, CDR2 FQGNSA. There are 12 residues in the CDR3. The CDR3 DNA reads TGTGCCAGCAGCCTAGGTGGGCGTTTTCAGTACTTC. This gives the protein CASSLGGRFQYF.

The V call is TRBV15, the J call TRBJ2-3; D may be TRBD2 (6 bases). The ends were cut back, 3 bases at V and 5 bases at J, with 21 bases in the middle. CDR3 length: 17 residues. The V gene's germline CDR1 is LNHNV and CDR2 YYDKDF (reference sequence). In DNA form, the CDR3 reads TGTGCCACCAGCAGTACTCTTTCGACTAGGTTTATAGATACGCAGTATTTT. Translated, it gives CATSSTLSTRFIDTQYF.

CDR3 loop: CASSLYGGNEQYF. CDR3 coding DNA: TGTGCCAGCAGCTTGTACGGGGGGAACGAGCAGTACTTC. The chain has TRBV5-4 and TRBJ2-7; 7 bases line up with TRBD2. Germline V gene sequence: CDR1 SGHNT, CDR2 YYREEE (reference sequence). Germline trimming cut 1 base from V and 5 bases from J; bases unmatched to any gene: 3. CDR3 length equals 13 residues.

This clone has more than one count but fewer than ten. Other DNA sequences in the same sample also yield this CDR3. The V gene is TRBV19, the J gene TRBJ2-7; 8 nucleotides agree with TRBD1. With 3 bases clipped from V and 3 bases from J, the junction kept 4 bases outside the gene matches. CDR1 is LNHDA and CDR2 is SQIVND in the germline V gene (reference sequence). The CDR3 has 14 residues. The CDR3 coding sequence is TGTGCCAGTAGTATTGGACAGGGTCGCTACGAGCAGTACTTC. It translates to CASSIGQGRYEQYF.

This clone showed up just a few times. The rearrangement joins TRBV27 to TRBJ1-5, with 9 nucleotides matching TRBD1. With V trimmed by 5 bases and J by 5 bases, 7 bases remained unmatched. The CDR3 runs 15 residues. Germline lookup yields CDR1 MNHEY and CDR2 SMNVEV (reference sequence). In nucleotides, the CDR3 is TGTGCCAGCAGTGCCAACAGGGGGCCGGATCAGCCCCAGCATTTT. It encodes CASSANRGPDQPQHF.

The rearrangement joins TRBV7-2 to TRBJ2-1, with 8 nucleotides matching TRBD2. Losses at the gene ends were 5 bases for V and 4 bases for J; bases not matched to a gene: 13. The germline V gene has CDR1 SGHTA and CDR2 FQGNSA. The CDR3 spans 17 residues. The CDR3 DNA sequence: TGTGCCAGCAGCGGAGGTGGATTGGGCGGGGGGTACAATGAGCAGTTCTTC. Its translation: CASSGGGLGGGYNEQFF.

The rearrangement uses TRBV27 and TRBJ1-2; D may be TRBD1 (5 bases). Trimming left V 3 bases short and J 7 bases short, with 12 bases between. Germline V gene lookup returns CDR1 MNHEY and CDR2 SMNVEV (reference sequence). The CDR3 is made up of 13 amino acids. The CDR3 reads CASSFGQGGGYTF. The CDR3 region has the DNA TGTGCCAGCAGTTTCGGGCAGGGTGGTGGCTACACCTTC.

The chain couples TRBV24-1 to TRBJ1-1; weak D call: TRBD1 (5 bases). This CDR3 contains 12 residues. The V gene lost 3 bases and the J gene lost 9 bases, with 10 bases spanning the gap. In germline, CDR1 is KGHDR, CDR2 SFDVKD. The CDR3: CATSDAGTKAFF. The CDR3 coding sequence is TGTGCCACCAGTGATGCCGGGACTAAAGCTTTCTTT.